Listed here are 30 T cell receptor beta chains from one sample, sequenced in a study of Tregs in tolerant kidney transplant recipients. Using immunoSEQ multiplex PCR, the repertoire was profiled, and TCRdb retains in-frame clones only, with some absent. The repertoire holds just under 45,000 clones, just under 97% seen once, with 0.37% in the top ten. Their specific antigens are unknown. The material sequenced was Tregs from blood cultured with allogeneic cells. Receptor source: a human donor in good health.

The rearrangement links TRBV7-2 to TRBJ1-5, with 7 positions matching TRBD1. Germline trimming cut 1 base from V and 6 bases from J; bases unmatched to any gene: 9. This CDR3 has 16 amino acids. Germline V gives CDR1 SGHTA, CDR2 FQGNSA. The CDR3: CASSLDRGRQGQPQHF. The CDR3 DNA reads TGTGCCAGCAGCTTAGACAGGGGTCGGCAAGGTCAGCCCCAGCATTTT.

The chain is built from TRBV7-8 and TRBJ2-7; D gene uncertain. The V and J ends lost 2 bases and 4 bases respectively, with 9 bases between them. The CDR3 is made up of 13 amino acids. Germline CDR1 is SGHVS and CDR2 is FQNEAQ. This CDR3 reads CASSLTRRYEQYF. Here the CDR3 DNA reads TGTGCCAGCAGCTTAACTCGGCGATACGAGCAGTACTTC.

The J gene is TRBJ1-5, the V gene TRBV19; a weak D match, TRBD1 (6 bases). V lost 3 bases to trimming and J lost 4 bases, with 10 bases between them. Germline lookup yields CDR1 LNHDA and CDR2 SQIVND (reference sequence). The CDR3 is 14 residues long. The CDR3 is CASSIRRGNQPQHF. In DNA form, the CDR3 reads TGTGCCAGTAGTATCCGCAGGGGTAATCAGCCCCAGCATTTT.

The chain is built from TRBV6-6 and TRBJ1-2; the D is unclear. The CDR3 is 14 residues long. The V and J ends lost 0 bases and 6 bases respectively, with 11 bases between them. Germline V gene data show CDR1 as MNHNY and CDR2 as SVGAGI (reference sequence). CDR3 nucleotide sequence: TGTGCCAGCAGTTACTCCGAGGATAGGGATGGCTACACCTTC. Encoded protein: CASSYSEDRDGYTF.

The chain links TRBV7-8 to TRBJ2-6; D is undetermined. The CDR3 is made up of 14 amino acids. Germline V gene sequence: CDR1 SGHVS, CDR2 FQNEAQ. V lost 3 bases and J lost 1, with 4 bases in between. The CDR3 region is CASSFRSGANVLTF. The CDR3 nucleotides read TGTGCCAGCAGCTTTAGATCTGGGGCCAACGTCCTGACTTTC.

The chain has TRBV5-1 and TRBJ2-5, with a tentative D call TRBD1 (6 bases). The CDR3 has 14 residues. The V and J ends lost 5 bases and 5 bases respectively, with 16 bases between them. The V gene's germline CDR1 is SGHRS and CDR2 YFSETQ. The CDR3 protein is CASRPIPQGETQYF. In nucleotides, the CDR3 is TGCGCCAGCAGACCTATTCCGCAGGGGGAGACCCAGTACTTC.

The chain is built from TRBV6-6 and TRBJ2-7; D is perhaps TRBD2 (7 bases). Trimming cost V 6 bases and J 7 bases, with 22 bases left between them. CDR3 length: 15 residues. The germline V gene encodes CDR1 MNHNY and CDR2 SVGAGI (reference sequence). The CDR3 protein is CASSQQGGTLREQYF. The CDR3 region has the DNA TGTGCCAGCAGCCAACAGGGAGGGACCCTTCGGGAGCAGTACTTC.

J is TRBJ2-3 and V is TRBV4-2; TRBD2 matches at 11 bases. Germline V gene sequence: CDR1 LGHNA, CDR2 YNFKEQ. Germline trimming cut 1 base from V and 4 bases from J; bases unmatched to any gene: 1. This CDR3 spans 15 amino acids. The CDR3 DNA is TGTGCCAGCAGCCAAGTAGCGGGAGGGCCAGATACGCAGTATTTT. Encoded protein: CASSQVAGGPDTQYF.

This clone appeared a few times. V gene TRBV2 combines with J gene TRBJ2-2; D is perhaps TRBD1 (6 bases). Trimming cost V 6 bases and J 4 bases, with 9 bases left between them. CDR3 size: 13 residues. Germline V gene lookup returns CDR1 SNHLY and CDR2 FYNNEI. This CDR3 is CASRGALTGELFF. The DNA for the CDR3 is TGTGCCAGCAGGGGGGCCCTCACCGGGGAGCTGTTTTTT.

This clone showed up just once. This chain joins TRBV6-1 and TRBJ1-2, with 7 positions matching TRBD1. There are 12 residues in the CDR3. J gave up 4 bases and V 8 bases, and 4 bases lay outside the gene matches. Germline V CDR1 and CDR2: MNHNS, SASEGT. CDR3 protein: CASLRQGYGYTF. The CDR3 DNA reads as TGTGCCAGCTTGAGACAGGGCTATGGCTACACCTTC.

The CDR3 spells CASSLGSGGTEAFF. DNA of the CDR3: TGTGCCAGCAGCTTAGGATCAGGGGGCACTGAAGCTTTCTTT. The rearrangement joins TRBV7-9 to TRBJ1-1, with 7 bases matching TRBD1. Germline V CDR1 and CDR2: SEHNR, FQNEAQ (reference sequence). The CDR3 spans 14 residues. With V trimmed by 1 base and J by 4 bases, 3 bases remained unmatched.

The chain links TRBV10-1 to TRBJ2-7; TRBD2 matches 12 bases. There are 13 residues in the CDR3. In germline, CDR1 is WNHNN, CDR2 SYGVQD (reference sequence). J was trimmed by 6 bases and V by 8 bases; bases with no gene match: 5. The CDR3 region is CASGELAGGEQYF. The CDR3 bases are TGCGCCAGCGGGGAACTAGCGGGAGGCGAGCAGTACTTC.

The V call is TRBV5-1, the J call TRBJ1-2, with 7 bases aligning to TRBD1. The CDR3 has 14 residues. Germline V gene lookup returns CDR1 SGHRS and CDR2 YFSETQ. The V and J ends lost 4 bases and 4 bases, in that order; junction bases with no gene match: 7. CDR3 sequence: CASSPGQTSYGYTF. The CDR3 coding sequence is TGCGCCAGCAGCCCGGGACAGACATCCTATGGCTACACCTTC.

This clone has more than one count but fewer than ten. The V gene is TRBV4-1, the J gene TRBJ1-5, with a tentative D call TRBD1 (5 bases). CDR1 is MGHRA, CDR2 YSYEKL, per germline. The CDR3 runs 14 residues. Trimming shortened V by 1 base and J by 7 bases, and 11 bases separated the two germline ends. In nucleotides, the CDR3 is TGCGCCAGCAGCCAAGTGGGAAGGGACCAGCCCCAGCATTTT. It codes for CASSQVGRDQPQHF.

This chain connects TRBV28 to TRBJ2-7; D is ambiguous. Between the trimmed V and J ends, which lost 4 bases and 3 bases, there was a span of 7 bases. The CDR3 is made up of 12 amino acids. Germline-derived CDR1 and CDR2 are MDHEN and SYDVKM. The CDR3 DNA reads as TGTGCCAGCAGTTGGGCCCACTACGAGCAGTACTTC. Amino acid sequence: CASSWAHYEQYF.

This chain joins TRBV6-6 and TRBJ1-5; D is undetermined. This CDR3 spans 14 amino acids. Germline V gene sequence: CDR1 MNHNY, CDR2 SVGAGI (reference sequence). The V gene lost 0 bases and the J gene lost 0 bases, with 3 bases spanning the gap. The CDR3 loop is CASSYSSSNQPQHF. The CDR3 coding sequence is TGTGCCAGCAGTTACTCGAGTAGCAATCAGCCCCAGCATTTT.

The V call is TRBV4-1, the J call TRBJ1-2; 7 bases are a match to TRBD1. The junction had 21 bases not matched to a gene; V was cut back by 4 bases and J by 4 bases. Germline V CDR1 and CDR2: MGHRA, YSYEKL. The CDR3 extends over 19 amino acids. CDR3 region: CASSPQGGPGGLGIYGYTF. For the CDR3, the DNA is TGCGCCAGCAGCCCCCAAGGGGGGCCAGGGGGACTGGGTATCTATGGCTACACCTTC.

The CDR3 DNA reads as TGCAGCGTTGGGACCAGTACGAACACCGGGGAGCTGTTTTTT. Translated, it gives CSVGTSTNTGELFF. The J gene is TRBJ2-2, the V gene TRBV29-1, with D unresolved. Germline V gives CDR1 SQVTM, CDR2 ANQGSEA. The germline V and J ends were trimmed by 4 bases and 0 bases, with 9 bases remaining between them. The CDR3 has 14 amino acids.

J is TRBJ1-3 and V is TRBV5-1, with TRBD1 as a possible D gene (5 bases). The CDR3 loop spans 16 amino acids. Germline CDR1 SGHRS, CDR2 YFSETQ. V lost 0 bases and J 0 bases, leaving 10 bases between the germline ends. DNA of the CDR3: TGCGCCAGCAGCTTGGAAGCAGGGAGCTCTGGAAACACCATATATTTT. The encoded protein is CASSLEAGSSGNTIYF.

J is TRBJ1-2 and V is TRBV27, with 10 bases aligning to TRBD1. Germline values: CDR1 MNHEY, CDR2 SMNVEV (reference sequence). Trimming removed 5 bases from V and 7 bases from J; junction bases left unmatched: 7. This CDR3 region has 14 residues. CDR3 region: CASSPRTGGGGYTF. CDR3 in DNA: TGTGCCAGCAGTCCAAGGACAGGGGGAGGTGGCTACACCTTC.

The V call is TRBV27, the J call TRBJ1-4; D perhaps matches TRBD1 (5 bases). Per the germline V gene, CDR1 is MNHEY and CDR2 is SMNVEV (reference sequence). Between the trimmed V and J ends, which lost 2 bases and 3 bases, there was a span of 10 bases. CDR3 size: 15 residues. Here the CDR3 DNA reads TGTGCCAGCAGTTTACGTAGGGGTGCTAATGAAAAACTGTTTTTT. Translated, it gives CASSLRRGANEKLFF.

The gene calls are TRBV30 and TRBJ1-3; the D is unclear. This CDR3 is built from 14 residues. V was clipped by 2 bases and J by 3 bases, with 11 bases between them. Per the germline V gene, CDR1 is GTSNPN and CDR2 is SVGIG (reference sequence). The CDR3 protein is CAWSSVGIGNTIYF. CDR3 nucleotides: TGTGCCTGGAGTTCGGTGGGGATTGGAAACACCATATATTTT.

The gene calls are TRBV29-1 and TRBJ1-1; D gene unclear. V was pared by 4 bases and J by 5 bases, with 11 bases between. Germline V lookup: CDR1 SQVTM, CDR2 ANQGSEA. The CDR3 is 12 amino acids. The CDR3 sequence: CSVGRVTTEAFF. The CDR3 bases are TGCAGCGTTGGGAGGGTTACGACTGAAGCTTTCTTT.

V gene TRBV10-3 combines with J gene TRBJ2-7; D could derive from TRBD1 or TRBD2 (5 bases each). Looked up from germline, CDR1 is ENHRY and CDR2 is SYGVKD. The CDR3 is made up of 14 amino acids. The ends were cut back, 5 bases at V and 0 bases at J, with 11 bases in the middle. CDR3 protein: CAISKRDGSYEQYF. For the CDR3, the DNA is TGTGCCATCAGTAAAAGGGACGGCTCCTACGAGCAGTACTTC.

The DNA for the CDR3 is TGTGCCAGCAGCCGAATCCGGGACAGCCCCTATGGCTACACCTTC. This codes for CASSRIRDSPYGYTF. The rearrangement joins TRBV2 to TRBJ1-2, with 7 bases matching TRBD1. Looked up from germline, CDR1 is SNHLY and CDR2 is FYNNEI. The ends lost 6 bases at V and 4 bases at J; junction bases unmatched: 11. This CDR3 region has 15 residues.

V and J are TRBV27 and TRBJ1-5; D is possibly TRBD1 (5 bases). CDR1 MNHEY and CDR2 SMNVEV come from the germline V gene (reference sequence). Trimming took off 4 bases at V and 0 bases at J, with 19 bases between the two ends. This CDR3 region has 18 residues. CDR3: CASSSLGAGVISNQPQHF. The DNA of the CDR3 is TGTGCCAGCAGTTCTCTTGGGGCGGGCGTTATTAGCAATCAGCCCCAGCATTTT.

The V gene is TRBV18, the J gene TRBJ2-5; D is perhaps TRBD1 (5 bases). V lost 3 bases and J 9 bases, leaving 14 bases between the germline ends. CDR1 is KGHSH and CDR2 is LQKENI in the germline V gene. The CDR3 is made up of 13 amino acids. The DNA for the CDR3 is TGTGCCAGCTCACCTCCAGGGTTGGTGGCCCAGTACTTC. It encodes CASSPPGLVAQYF.

The gene calls are TRBV5-1 and TRBJ2-5; D perhaps matches TRBD2 (5 bases). The CDR3 runs 13 residues. The germline CDR1 and CDR2 sequences are SGHRS and YFSETQ. The V and J ends lost 7 bases and 5 bases respectively, with 15 bases between them. This chain's CDR3 is CASSSPERETQYF. The CDR3 nucleotides are TGCGCCAGCTCATCTCCAGAGCGGGAGACCCAGTACTTC.

V and J are TRBV2 and TRBJ1-1; possible D gene TRBD1, 5 bases. Trimming removed 6 bases at V and 7 bases at J, with 9 bases between. CDR1 is SNHLY, CDR2 FYNNEI, per germline. This CDR3 has 11 residues. CDR3: CASRGTVEAFF. The CDR3 DNA is TGTGCCAGCAGAGGGACGGTTGAAGCTTTCTTT.

This chain uses TRBV15 with TRBJ1-5; possible D gene TRBD1, 6 bases. The CDR3 has 13 residues. Deletions cut 8 bases from V and 6 bases from J, with 14 bases between. The germline V gene encodes CDR1 LNHNV and CDR2 YYDKDF (reference sequence). The CDR3 nucleotides read TGTGCCACCGGTTGGGGGCAGGGTCAGCCCCAGCATTTT. Translated: CATGWGQGQPQHF.